This T cell receptor beta chain was recorded in a study of cytomegalovirus exposure and HLA in healthy donors (dated by TCRdb to about 2017). Background for the entire study: The 670 or so repertoires of the first cohort and the roughly 120 validation repertoires were produced on the same platform, according to a later analysis. The study was designed to test whether signatures of past pathogen exposure could be identified by cataloging public T cell receptors. A separate validation cohort of over 95 different subjects was used in addition to the roughly 620-subject first cohort. High-throughput TCR immunosequencing, statistical association of individual TCRs with disease status, and machine learning were combined to predict cytomegalovirus infection status.

The donors were included in the validation cohort of 100 to 150 subjects, a group kept apart from the roughly 670-subject first cohort. Paper-wide results and their limitations: In the study, roughly 160 TCR beta chains were listed as associated with cytomegalovirus. The authors suggested that the approach could potentially be extended to other disease states and immunological phenotypes. In vitro tests confirmed that three of the cytomegalovirus-associated TCR beta chains recognize cytomegalovirus antigens. Most TCR sequences were observed very rarely across donors, whereas some public TCRs were present in many individuals. A later analysis lacked HLA typing for the validation cohort, so it scored co-occurrence in that cohort across all 110 or so repertoires. Of the cluster scores, roughly 93% were above 0 in a later analysis, which found that TCRs clustered in the first cohort also tended to co-occur in the 90 to 150 validation repertoires. The classifier was reported to diagnose cytomegalovirus status with high specificity and sensitivity in both the original and validation cohorts.

Reading from cysteine to phenylalanine, the CDR3 counts 15 amino acids. Only the CDR3 part of the read is kept: 45 bases, read in frame from the first base. V lost 5 bases and J lost 5 bases; the stretch between them is 15 bases long. Based on the germline V gene (reference sequence), the CDR1 and CDR2 sequences are LNHNV and YYDKDF. This clone was recorded only once. The specificity of this receptor is unknown. Base qualities are not recorded, but no much larger clone differs from it by a single base. Receptors were amplified or captured by the immunoSEQ multiplex PCR assay. Per the source publication's procedure: A statistical classification framework was developed to diagnose cytomegalovirus status using the catalog of TCR beta chain sequences. This immuneACCESS table, as held by TCRdb, lists in-frame sequences with V and J called but not all clones. Of the missing ones, under half trace to an unresolved V gene in checked studies; the others have no known cause. The DNA was the basis for D and trimming; V, J and clone size are from that table. Counted in this sample were roughly 120,000 clones; about 83% of them appeared once. The ten top clones hold over 4% of the sample.

The material sequenced was PBMCs. The clonotype originates from a man younger than 35 in good health and CMV-seronegative. Rearrangement joined TRBV15 to TRBJ1-4, with TRBD1 tentatively as D gene (6 bases match). This receptor carries the CDR3 CATSVRQVVNEKLFF. The DNA sequence is as follows: TGTGCCACCAGCGTAAGACAGGTCGTGAATGAAAAACTGTTTTTT.